This TCR beta chain appears in the sequencing data of a study of human T cells and chemical hapten exposure. This clonotype was seen repeatedly, ten times or more. Its antigen is unidentified. Specified time point: patch test 1, 2 weeks after DPC sensitization. Treatment described: therapeutic diphenylcyclopropenone sensitization with weekly scalp DPC. Drawing of blood took place ahead of applying each patch test. With 0 bases clipped from V and 7 bases from J, the junction kept 4 bases outside the gene matches. The germline CDR1 and CDR2 sequences are SEHNR and FQNEAQ (reference sequence). CDR3 size: 14 residues. Study observations and caveats: Compared with pre-sensitization or healthy control sets, expanded TCRs clustered more.

TCRdb passed the RACE reads through MiXCR, listing each CDR3 protein once. Here the sample spans around 100,000 distinct CDR3 sequences, around 10% being singletons. The TCR originated in a woman between 35 and 50 years old with alopecia areata. Some clones in this sample may be carry-over from other donors' samples. This material consisted of whole blood, taken in connection with sensitization to the hapten diphenylcyclopropenone (DPC). The chain couples TRBV7-9 to TRBJ1-2; 8 nucleotides line up with TRBD1. In DNA, the CDR3 is TGTGCCAGCAGCTTAGCGGGCAGGGGGCTTGGCTACACCTTC. It yields the protein CASSLAGRGLGYTF.